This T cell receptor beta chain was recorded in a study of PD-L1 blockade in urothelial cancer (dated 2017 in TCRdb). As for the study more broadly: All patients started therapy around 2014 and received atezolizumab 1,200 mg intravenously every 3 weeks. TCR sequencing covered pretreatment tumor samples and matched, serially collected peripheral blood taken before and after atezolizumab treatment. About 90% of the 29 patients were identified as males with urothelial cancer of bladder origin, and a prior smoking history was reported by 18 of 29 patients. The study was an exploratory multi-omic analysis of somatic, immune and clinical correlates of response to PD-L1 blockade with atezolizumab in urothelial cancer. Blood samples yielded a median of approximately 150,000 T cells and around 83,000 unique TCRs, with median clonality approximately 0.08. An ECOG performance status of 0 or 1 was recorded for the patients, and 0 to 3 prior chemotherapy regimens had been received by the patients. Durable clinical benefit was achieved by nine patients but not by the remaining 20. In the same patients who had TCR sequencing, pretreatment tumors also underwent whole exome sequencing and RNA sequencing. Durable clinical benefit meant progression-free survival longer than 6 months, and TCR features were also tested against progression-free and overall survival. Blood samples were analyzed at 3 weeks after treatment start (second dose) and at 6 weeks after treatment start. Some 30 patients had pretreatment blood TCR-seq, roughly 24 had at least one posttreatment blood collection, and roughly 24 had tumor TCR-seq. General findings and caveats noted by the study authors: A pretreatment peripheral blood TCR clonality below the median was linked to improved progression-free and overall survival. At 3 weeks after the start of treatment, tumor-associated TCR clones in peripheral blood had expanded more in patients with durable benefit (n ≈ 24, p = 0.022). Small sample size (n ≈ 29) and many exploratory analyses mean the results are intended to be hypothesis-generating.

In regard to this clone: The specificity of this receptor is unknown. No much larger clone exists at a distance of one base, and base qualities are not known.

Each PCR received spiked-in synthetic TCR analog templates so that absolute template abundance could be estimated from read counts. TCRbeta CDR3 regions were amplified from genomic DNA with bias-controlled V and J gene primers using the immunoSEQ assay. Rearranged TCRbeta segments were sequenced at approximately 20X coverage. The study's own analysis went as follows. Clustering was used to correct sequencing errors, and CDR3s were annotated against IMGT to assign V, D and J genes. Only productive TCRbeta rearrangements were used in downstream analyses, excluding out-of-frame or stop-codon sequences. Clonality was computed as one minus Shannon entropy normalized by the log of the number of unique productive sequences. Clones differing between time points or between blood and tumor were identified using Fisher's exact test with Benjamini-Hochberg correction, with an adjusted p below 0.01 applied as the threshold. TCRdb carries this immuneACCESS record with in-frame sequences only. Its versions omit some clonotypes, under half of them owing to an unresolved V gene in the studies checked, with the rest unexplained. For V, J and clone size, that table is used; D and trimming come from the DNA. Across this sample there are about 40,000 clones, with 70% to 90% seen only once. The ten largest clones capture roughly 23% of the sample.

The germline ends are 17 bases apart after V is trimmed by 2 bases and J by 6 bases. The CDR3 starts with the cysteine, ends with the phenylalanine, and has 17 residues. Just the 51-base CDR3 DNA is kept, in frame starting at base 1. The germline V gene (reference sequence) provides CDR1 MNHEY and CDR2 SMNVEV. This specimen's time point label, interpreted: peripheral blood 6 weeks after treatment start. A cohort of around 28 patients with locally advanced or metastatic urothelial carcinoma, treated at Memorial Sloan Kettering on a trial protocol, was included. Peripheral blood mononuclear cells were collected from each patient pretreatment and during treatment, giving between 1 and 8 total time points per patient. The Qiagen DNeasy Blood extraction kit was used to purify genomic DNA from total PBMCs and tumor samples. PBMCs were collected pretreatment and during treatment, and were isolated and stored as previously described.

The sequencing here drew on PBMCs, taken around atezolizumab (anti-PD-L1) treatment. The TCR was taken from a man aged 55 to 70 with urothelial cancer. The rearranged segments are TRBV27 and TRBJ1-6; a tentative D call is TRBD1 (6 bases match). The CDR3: CASSLSQGAGANSPLHF. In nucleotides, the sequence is TGTGCCAGCAGTTTAAGTCAGGGAGCAGGGGCTAATTCACCCCTCCACTTT.